Listed below are T cell receptor beta chains from one sample, sequenced in a study of blood T cell repertoires in COVID-19. Libraries were prepared by immunoSEQ multiplex PCR; TCRdb keeps only in-frame clonotypes and omits some of them. Here the sample spans more than 350,000 clones, approximately 90% being singletons. Input material: PBMCs or T cells enriched from blood (not recorded which). Receptors were obtained from a young woman who had been exposed to COVID-19. The CDR3 runs from the conserved cysteine through the conserved F or W. The D gene is left open where the match is weak. Clone sizes are given selectively: once, few, many, or a class where the clone is expanded.

j_call v_call clone_size d_call cdr3_length cdr3_aa cdr3_nt
TRBJ1-6 TRBV2 NA TRBD1 16 CASNSRGRVYNSPLHF TGTGCCAGCAACTCGAGGGGGCGGGTTTATAATTCACCCCTCCACTTT
TRBJ1-4 TRBV6-5 NA TRBD1 15 CASSHRGSPNEKLFF TGTGCCAGCAGCCACAGGGGGTCTCCTAATGAAAAACTGTTTTTT
TRBJ2-2 TRBV2 NA TRBD1 15 CASRTNRGGTGELFF TGTGCCAGCAGGACTAACAGGGGCGGGACCGGGGAGCTGTTTTTT
TRBJ2-7 TRBV6-4 NA NA 15 CASMVDRPTYYEQYF TGTGCCAGCATGGTCGACAGGCCAACTTACTACGAGCAGTACTTC
TRBJ2-7 TRBV28 NA TRBD2 14 CASRLASGPYEQYF TGTGCCAGCAGATTGGCTAGCGGGCCCTACGAGCAGTACTTC
TRBJ2-2 TRBV18 NA NA 21 CASSPLRGRKVSGSNTGELFF TGTGCCAGCTCACCACTGCGTGGACGCAAGGTGAGCGGATCGAACACCGGGGAGCTGTTTTTT
TRBJ1-3 TRBV5-1 medium-sized TRBD1 16 CASSLDPPGGGNTIYF TGCGCCAGCAGCTTGGATCCGCCAGGGGGTGGAAACACCATATATTTT
TRBJ2-1 TRBV6-2/TRBV6-3 NA TRBD1 17 CASSYKDRVPPYNEQFF TGTGCCAGCAGTTACAAAGACAGGGTCCCACCCTACAATGAGCAGTTCTTC
TRBJ1-3 TRBV28 NA TRBD1 13 CAIHDRAGNTIYF TGTGCCATCCACGACAGGGCTGGAAACACCATATATTTT
TRBJ2-2 TRBV20-1 NA TRBD1 13 CSASLTGTGELFF TGCAGTGCTAGTCTGACAGGGACCGGGGAGCTGTTTTTT
TRBJ2-3 TRBV6-5 NA TRBD1 13 CASLGQGTDTQYF TGTGCCAGCCTCGGACAGGGAACAGATACGCAGTATTTT
TRBJ2-5 TRBV30 NA TRBD2 17 CAWSGNSGGAYSKTQYF TGTGCCTGGAGTGGAAATAGCGGGGGGGCATACAGTAAGACCCAGTACTTC
TRBJ2-3 TRBV12-2 NA NA 20 CASRLVRAGFGRPYTDTQYF TGTGCAAGTCGCTTAGTTAGAGCTGGCTTCGGCAGGCCCTACACAGATACGCAGTATTTT
TRBJ2-3 TRBV11-2 NA TRBD2 15 CASSIGTSDTDTQYF TGTGCCAGCAGCATCGGGACTAGTGACACAGATACGCAGTATTTT
TRBJ2-1 TRBV7-6 NA NA 13 CASSLHRYNEQFF TGTGCCAGCAGCTTACATAGATACAATGAGCAGTTCTTC
TRBJ2-7 TRBV4-1 NA TRBD2 14 CASGTGLAAYEQYF TGCGCCAGCGGGACCGGGCTAGCGGCCTACGAGCAGTACTTC
TRBJ2-2 TRBV7-9 NA TRBD2 16 CASSPRAGADTGELFF TGTGCCAGCAGCCCCCGAGCGGGAGCGGACACCGGGGAGCTGTTTTTT
TRBJ2-7 TRBV7-9 NA TRBD1 15 CASTDSGTALYEQYF TGTGCCAGCACAGACTCCGGGACAGCCCTCTACGAGCAGTACTTC
TRBJ1-1 TRBV19 NA NA 16 CASTAVGRTDHTEAFF TGTGCCAGTACCGCAGTGGGGAGAACGGATCACACTGAAGCTTTCTTT
TRBJ2-7 TRBV19 NA TRBD1 13 CASSVDRGLEQYF TGTGCCAGTAGTGTCGACAGGGGGCTCGAGCAGTACTTC
TRBJ2-5 TRBV3-1/TRBV3-2 NA TRBD2 16 CASSPLGLGPKETQYF TGTGCCAGCAGCCCCTTGGGACTAGGGCCAAAAGAGACCCAGTACTTC